A few counts support the clone carrying this TCR beta chain. What it binds is unknown. A sample-barcoded 5' primer and a J-beta primer mix were used in a second PCR of about 7 to 12 cycles. TCRdb recomputed calls from the 5' RACE reads with MiXCR, one row per CDR3 protein. The sample includes more than 500,000 distinct CDR3 sequences, about 27% of them seen just once. The data were obtained in a study of blood T cells in healthy people across ages. Study results and limitations: Across samples, TCR beta diversity tracked strongly with naive T cell percentage.

This CDR3 is 17 amino acids long. V dropped 6 bases and J dropped 0; count of bases not matched to a gene: 6. The germline CDR1 and CDR2 sequences are MNHEY and SMNVEV (reference sequence). This sample also appeared in a second study, on T cells of mothers and their children.

The gene calls are TRBV27 and TRBJ2-6; TRBD1 matches 9 bases. The sequence was collected from a boy younger than 10 in good health. The sequenced sample consisted of blood. The CDR3 sequence: CASRRQGDRSGANVLTF. CDR3 nucleotides: TGTGCCAGCAGACGACAGGGGGACCGCTCTGGGGCCAACGTCCTGACTTTC.